This TCR beta chain was identified in a study of blood T cells in healthy people across ages. Each individual donor underwent a draw of about 9.9 milliliters of peripheral blood. A second PCR of roughly 6 to 12 cycles used a sample-barcoded 5' primer and a J-beta primer mix. The template-switch adaptor, which had 12 random nucleotides, put a tag on each cDNA molecule. In TCRdb, the 5' RACE reads were re-called with MiXCR into one record per CDR3 protein. The sample shows about 1.8 million distinct CDR3 sequences, roughly 50% of them seen only once. Looked up from germline, CDR1 is SGHRS and CDR2 is YFSETQ. With 4 bases clipped from V and 3 bases from J, the junction kept 8 bases outside the gene matches. The CDR3 is 16 residues long.

The chain has TRBV5-1 and TRBJ1-1; TRBD1 matches 11 bases. Material for sequencing was blood. This receptor was taken from a woman between 40 and 55 years old in good health. The CDR3 DNA reads TGCGCCAGCAGCCGAGGACAGGGGGCGCTGGACACTGAAGCTTTCTTT. Protein sequence: CASSRGQGALDTEAFF.